The 2 T cell receptor beta chains below all came from one sample that was sequenced in a study of blood T cell repertoires in COVID-19. Some clones are missing from TCRdb's copy, which holds only in-frame ones; the method was immunoSEQ multiplex PCR. The sample has 250,000 to 400,000 clones, around 89% seen once. Sequenced: peripheral blood. The receptors were gathered from a woman in her 30s with COVID-19, enrolled during active disease.

The chain is built from TRBV19 and TRBJ1-5; TRBD1 matches 9 bases. This CDR3 region has 13 residues. Germline CDR1 and CDR2: LNHDA and SQIVND (reference sequence). J gave up 7 bases and V 6 bases, and 4 bases lay outside the gene matches. For the CDR3, the DNA is TGTGCCAGTAGGACAGGGGGAACACAGCCCCAGCATTTT. Its translation: CASRTGGTQPQHF. Supplemented by reference TRBV19 and TRBJ1-5, the full variable domain reads DGGITQSPKYLFRKEGQNVTLSCEQNLNHDAMYWYRQDPGQGLRLIYYSQIVNDFQKGDIAEGYSVSREKKESFPLTVTSAQKNPTAFYLCASRTGGTQPQHFGDGTRLSIL.

The chain couples TRBV3-1 (or the pseudogene TRBV3-2) to TRBJ2-5; D remains unclear. V was pared by 4 bases and J by 1 base, with 13 bases between. From germline, CDR1 is LGHDT and CDR2 YNNKEL (reference sequence). The CDR3 totals 15 residues. This CDR3 is CASSLGGTAQETQYF. CDR3 coding DNA: TGTGCCAGCAGCCTCGGTGGAACAGCCCAAGAGACCCAGTACTTC.